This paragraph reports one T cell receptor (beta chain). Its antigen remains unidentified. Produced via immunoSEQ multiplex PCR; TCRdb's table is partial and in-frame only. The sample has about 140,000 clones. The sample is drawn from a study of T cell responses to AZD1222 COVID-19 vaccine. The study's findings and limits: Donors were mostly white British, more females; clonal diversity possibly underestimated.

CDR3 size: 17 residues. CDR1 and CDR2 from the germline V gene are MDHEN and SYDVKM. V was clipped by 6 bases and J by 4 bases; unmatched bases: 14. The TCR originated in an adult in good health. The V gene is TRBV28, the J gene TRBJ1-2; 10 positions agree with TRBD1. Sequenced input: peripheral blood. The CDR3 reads CASSRTGTGVELYGYTF. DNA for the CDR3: TGTGCCAGCAGCCGAACTGGGACAGGGGTTGAACTCTATGGCTACACCTTC.